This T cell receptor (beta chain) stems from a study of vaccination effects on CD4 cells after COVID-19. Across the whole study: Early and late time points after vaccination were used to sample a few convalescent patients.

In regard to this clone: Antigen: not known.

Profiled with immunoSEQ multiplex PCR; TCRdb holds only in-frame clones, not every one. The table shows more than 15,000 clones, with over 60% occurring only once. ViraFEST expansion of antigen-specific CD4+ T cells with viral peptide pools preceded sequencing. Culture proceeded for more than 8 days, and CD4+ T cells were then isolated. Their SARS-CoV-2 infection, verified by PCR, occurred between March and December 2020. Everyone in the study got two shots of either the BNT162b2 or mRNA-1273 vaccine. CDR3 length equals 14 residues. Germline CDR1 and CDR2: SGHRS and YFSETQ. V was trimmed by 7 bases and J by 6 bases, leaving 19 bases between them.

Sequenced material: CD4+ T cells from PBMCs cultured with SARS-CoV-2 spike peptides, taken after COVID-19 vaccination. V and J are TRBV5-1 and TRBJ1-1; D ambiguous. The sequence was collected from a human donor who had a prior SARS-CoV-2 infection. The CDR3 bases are TGCGCCAGCCTAAGAAACCCCGGGTGGCCTGAAGCTTTCTTT. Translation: CASLRNPGWPEAFF.